The clone carrying this T cell receptor beta chain has at least ten counts. What it binds is not known. Trimming cost V 5 bases and J 3 bases, with 11 bases left between them. Germline loops: CDR1 SEHNR, CDR2 FQNEAQ (reference sequence). The CDR3 extends over 13 amino acids. The yield of each sequencing run was over 190 million TCR-beta sequences from 15-18 subjects. TCRdb itself ran the 5' RACE reads through MiXCR, one entry per CDR3 protein. The sample comprises roughly 56,000 distinct CDR3 sequences, more than 3% of which are singletons, and approximately 6.6% rests with the top ten. The data originate from a study of neurological immune-mediated disorders. Overall study findings and caveats: In HTLV-1-associated myelopathy, TCR clonal expansion was greatest, whereas multiple sclerosis had the least, falling below healthy controls. It was the repertoires of 18 of 34 multiple sclerosis patients that phylogenetic grouping placed in one related-CDR3 cluster, which is a possible signature. Private repertoires in all groups were suggested by the finding that expanded clones across subjects shared no CDR3 amino acid sequences.

Material: PBMCs. This clonotype was sampled from an older woman with multiple sclerosis. V gene TRBV7-9 combines with J gene TRBJ2-7, with D perhaps given as TRBD1 or TRBD2 (5 bases each). As DNA, the CDR3 is TGTGCCAGCAGCGGGACGATGGGCTACGAGCAGTACTTC. Its protein is CASSGTMGYEQYF. The full variable domain, with the rest looked up from reference TRBV7-9 and TRBJ2-7, is DTGVSQNPRHKITKRGQNVTFRCDPISEHNRLYWYRQTLGQGPEFLTYFQNEAQLEKSRLLSDRFSAERPKGSFSTLEIQRTEQGDSAMYLCASSGTMGYEQYFGPGTRLTVT.